The clone carrying this T cell receptor (beta chain) occurred a few times. Its antigen is currently unknown. The length of the CDR3 is 15 residues. The ends were cut back, 2 bases at V and 4 bases at J, with 15 bases in the middle. Germline V lookup: CDR1 SGHRS, CDR2 YFSETQ. This sample stems from a study of cytomegalovirus exposure and HLA in healthy donors. On the study more broadly: HLA-typed donors contributed approximately 86 million unique TCRs, which were held in an early data release.

PCR employed 60 Vbeta and 13 Jbeta primers. Profiling relied on immunoSEQ multiplex PCR, and the TCRdb table lists in-frame clones only, not all of them. The profile shows under 200,000 clones, around 65% of them singletons. Overall study findings and caveats: HLA alleles showed associations with 15,000 to 20,000 TCR beta sequences in a later analysis, at a 0.05 false discovery rate.

The sequence was obtained from a woman aged 40-49 years in good health and CMV-seropositive. Sequenced: PBMCs. The V call is TRBV5-1, the J call TRBJ2-5, with D possibly being TRBD2 (7 bases). The CDR3 DNA is TGCGCCAGCAGCTTAGGGGGGGAAGGGGCAGAGACCCAGTACTTC. It specifies CASSLGGEGAETQYF.